This T cell receptor beta chain was captured in a study of molecular identifiers for immune sequencing clone quantification. Study-level information: Replicates involved a five-way split of RNA from about 20,000 or 100,000 naive CD8 cells, with sequencing of four.

The CDR3 spans 16 residues. CDR1 is SGDLS, CDR2 YYNGEE, per germline. The V segment lost 0 bases and the J segment 6 bases; nucleotides outside the gene matches: 4. This clonotype was counted at least ten times. Its antigen remains unidentified. In TCRdb, the PCR reads were re-called with MiXCR into one record per CDR3 protein. The table shows hundreds of thousands of distinct CDR3 sequences, with roughly 23% occurring only once. Construction of naive CD8 libraries employed about 20,000 to 1,100,000 sorted cells together with 10%, 30% or 50% RNA. Naive CD8 T cell sorting was performed on the CD8+CD4-CCR7+CD45RA+ phenotype. Overall study findings and caveats: It was shown that clones above 20 RNA copies held over 98% of effector molecules, but under 1% in naive cells.

Sample: naive CD8+ T cells from blood, with Jurkat cell RNA spiked in. Documented subset: FACS-sorted CD8+CD4-CCR7+CD45RA+ naive T cells. This chain connects TRBV9 to TRBJ2-2; 11 bases are shared with TRBD2. The clonotype originates from a human donor in good health. Some libraries in this study had Jurkat cell RNA spiked in. The DNA of the CDR3 is TGTGCCAGCAGCGTAGAGACTAGCGGGAAGGCCGGGGAGCTGTTTTTT. This sequence encodes CASSVETSGKAGELFF.